A single sample is the source of the 20 T cell receptor beta chains below, sequenced in a study of graft-versus-host responses after intestinal transplantation. Generated by immunoSEQ multiplex PCR, the TCRdb table keeps only in-frame clones and is missing some. The table lists tens of thousands of clones, around 92% of them singletons, with 0.1% in the top ten. Antigens for these TCRs are unknown. Specimen: unstimulated CD4+ T cells sorted from spleen or lymph node cells, collected before intestinal transplant. These receptors originate from a human donor who received an intestinal transplant.

V is TRBV7-2 and J is TRBJ1-2, with a weak D call TRBD1 (5 bases). CDR3 length: 13 residues. Germline CDR1 reads SGHTA; CDR2 reads FQGNSA. The V gene lost 5 bases and the J gene lost 4 bases, with 11 bases spanning the gap. CDR3 in amino acids: CASSLTGFYGYTF. CDR3 nucleotides: TGTGCCAGCAGCCTCACAGGATTCTATGGCTACACCTTC.

This chain connects TRBV5-8 to TRBJ1-1; D remains unclear. Trimming stripped 5 bases from V and 0 bases from J, with 14 bases between. The CDR3 totals 15 residues. Germline V gives CDR1 SGHTS, CDR2 YDEGEE. CDR3 sequence reads: CASRPRDLMNTEAFF. The CDR3 DNA sequence: TGTGCCAGCAGGCCTCGGGATCTTATGAACACTGAAGCTTTCTTT.

CDR3 nucleotides: TGTGCCAGTAGTGCCTCCGGGACAGCTATACTTCCGACGAACACCGGGGAGCTGTTTTTT. Residues: CASSASGTAILPTNTGELFF. The gene calls are TRBV19 and TRBJ2-2, with TRBD1 matching 7 bases. The CDR3 totals 20 residues. Germline CDR1 and CDR2: LNHDA and SQIVND (reference sequence). V was clipped by 5 bases and J by 0 bases; unmatched bases: 18.

The chain recombines TRBV29-1 with TRBJ1-1, with TRBD1 as a possible D gene (5 bases). Germline V gene lookup returns CDR1 SQVTM and CDR2 ANQGSEA. Trimming removed 1 base from V and 2 bases from J, with 14 bases in between. CDR3 length equals 15 residues. The CDR3 spells CSVEVLATANTEAFF. The DNA of the CDR3 is TGCAGCGTTGAAGTTCTGGCGACAGCCAACACTGAAGCTTTCTTT.

The rearrangement joins TRBV19 to TRBJ2-3; 10 bases line up with TRBD2. V trimming: 0 bases; J trimming: 3 bases; junction bases outside the gene matches: 9. This CDR3 spans 18 amino acids. Germline V gives CDR1 LNHDA, CDR2 SQIVND (reference sequence). The CDR3 DNA is TGTGCCAGTAGTATAGACTATCCCCCTAGCGGGGGTACAGATACGCAGTATTTT. Its translation is CASSIDYPPSGGTDTQYF.

This clone showed up just once. This chain connects TRBV18 to TRBJ2-5; D call uncertain. The CDR3 covers 15 residues. V was shortened by 6 bases and J by 2 bases, with 16 bases between the two germline ends. Germline V gives CDR1 KGHSH, CDR2 LQKENI. CDR3 nucleotide sequence: TGTGCCAGCTCGTTAATTACGGGTAATCAAGAGACCCAGTACTTC. Translation: CASSLITGNQETQYF.

This clone was seen a handful of times. The rearrangement uses TRBV7-6 and TRBJ1-3; tentatively, D is TRBD1 (5 bases). The CDR3 is 16 residues long. Germline CDR1 and CDR2: SGHVS and FNYEAQ. V dropped 5 bases and J dropped 3 bases, with 17 bases sitting between them. The DNA of the CDR3 is TGTGCCAGCAGCCCCTCAACTACCAGGGTTGGAAACACCATATATTTT. Amino acids: CASSPSTTRVGNTIYF.

V is TRBV7-9 and J is TRBJ1-2; 12 positions match TRBD1. The trim removed 0 bases at V and 4 bases at J, leaving 6 bases unmatched. The CDR3 is 17 residues long. Germline V gene sequence: CDR1 SEHNR, CDR2 FQNEAQ (reference sequence). The CDR3 reads CASSLATGTGGGYGYTF. CDR3 coding DNA: TGTGCCAGCAGCTTAGCAACCGGGACAGGGGGCGGCTATGGCTACACCTTC.

The rearrangement links TRBV2 to TRBJ2-2, with D possibly being TRBD1 (5 bases). V was shortened by 8 bases and J by 5 bases, with 15 bases between the two germline ends. Germline V gene lookup returns CDR1 SNHLY and CDR2 FYNNEI. The CDR3 extends over 14 amino acids. The CDR3 coding sequence is TGTGCCAGCCGAGGAATAGCAGGGACCGGGGAGCTGTTTTTT. Its translation: CASRGIAGTGELFF.

V is TRBV9 and J is TRBJ1-6; maybe TRBD1 (6 bases). The germline gives CDR1 SGDLS, CDR2 YYNGEE. This CDR3 comprises 14 residues. The V gene lost 2 bases and the J gene lost 10 bases, with 13 bases spanning the gap. The CDR3 loop is CASSVTGTTSPLHF. CDR3 in DNA: TGTGCCAGCAGCGTGACCGGGACAACATCACCCCTCCACTTT. The full variable domain, with the rest looked up from reference TRBV9 and TRBJ1-6, is DSGVTQTPKHLITATGQRVTLRCSPRSGDLSVYWYQQSLDQGLQFLIQYYNGEERAKGNILERFSAQQFPDLHSELNLSSLELGDSALYFCASSVTGTTSPLHFGNGTRLTVT.

This chain joins TRBV2 and TRBJ2-3; 7 bases fit TRBD2. The trim removed 4 bases at V and 4 bases at J, leaving 5 bases unmatched. Germline lookup yields CDR1 SNHLY and CDR2 FYNNEI. The length of the CDR3 is 14 residues. CDR3 residues: CASSGGLAADTQYF. CDR3 bases: TGTGCCAGCAGTGGTGGGCTAGCGGCAGATACGCAGTATTTT. The variable domain in full, completed from reference TRBV2 and TRBJ2-3, reads EPEVTQTPSHQVTQMGQEVILRCVPISNHLYFYWYRQILGQKVEFLVSFYNNEISEKSEIFDDQFSVERPDGSNFTLKIRSTKLEDSAMYFCASSGGLAADTQYFGPGTRLTVL.

The V gene is TRBV7-6, the J gene TRBJ2-3; D is possibly TRBD2 (6 bases). Looked up from germline, CDR1 is SGHVS and CDR2 is FNYEAQ. The CDR3 spans 14 residues. Trimming removed 5 bases at V and 3 bases at J, with 12 bases between. DNA of the CDR3: TGTGCCAGCAGCCGACTAGTGGGGACAGATACGCAGTATTTT. This gives the protein CASSRLVGTDTQYF.

The chain uses TRBV5-1 and TRBJ2-1; 13 positions match TRBD2. After removal of 4 bases from V and 4 bases from J, the junction contained 2 bases not matched to a gene. Germline CDR1 is SGHRS and CDR2 is YFSETQ. The CDR3 is 15 amino acids. Here the CDR3 reads CASSGGLAGYNEQFF. Written as DNA, the CDR3 is TGCGCCAGCAGCGGGGGACTAGCGGGGTACAATGAGCAGTTCTTC.

The genes are TRBV6-1 and TRBJ2-7; maybe TRBD1 (6 bases). Germline CDR1 reads MNHNS; CDR2 reads SASEGT. V was shortened by 7 bases and J by 7 bases, with 17 bases between the two germline ends. The CDR3 totals 13 residues. The CDR3: CASIKTGTREQYF. CDR3 DNA: TGTGCCAGCATTAAGACAGGCACCCGGGAGCAGTACTTC.

V usage is TRBV4-3 and J usage is TRBJ2-3, with 9 bases lining up with TRBD2. Germline CDR1 LGHNA, CDR2 YSLEER. V shed 0 bases, J shed 4 bases, and the junction held 2 bases outside the gene matches. This CDR3 has 15 amino acids. DNA for the CDR3: TGCGCCAGCAGCCAAGATGGCGGGGGGGCAGATACGCAGTATTTT. Protein sequence: CASSQDGGGADTQYF.

V and J are TRBV6-5 and TRBJ1-6; TRBD1 matches at 8 bases. The CDR3 has 16 residues. Germline loops: CDR1 MNHEY, CDR2 SVGAGI. Trimming took 4 bases from V and 7 from J; bases not matched to a gene: 9. The CDR3 DNA sequence: TGTGCCAGCAGTTTCCGTCCGGGACAGGAAAATTCACCCCTCCACTTT. Amino acids: CASSFRPGQENSPLHF.

This clone has a handful of counts. The V call is TRBV18, the J call TRBJ1-1, with D unresolved. This CDR3 is built from 14 residues. V was cut by 6 bases and J by 2 bases, with 13 bases left in between. Germline CDR1 is KGHSH and CDR2 is LQKENI. The CDR3 coding sequence is TGTGCCAGCTCTCGGGAGAGGGTAAACACTGAAGCTTTCTTT. Its translation: CASSRERVNTEAFF. Combining the CDR3 with reference TRBV18 and TRBJ1-1 gives the whole variable domain NAGVMQNPRHLVRRRGQEARLRCSPMKGHSHVYWYRQLPEEGLKFMVYLQKENIIDESGMPKERFSAEFPKEGPSILRIQQVVRGDSAAYFCASSRERVNTEAFFGQGTRLTVV.

Note on this clone: Different DNA sequences within this sample yield the same CDR3. This chain uses TRBV19 with TRBJ1-5; 9 bases map to TRBD1. Per germline, CDR1 LNHDA and CDR2 SQIVND (reference sequence). The CDR3 is 15 amino acids. Trimming at V came to 4 bases and at J to 4 bases, leaving 5 bases not matched to a gene. CDR3 sequence reads: CASSTGQGGNQPQHF. The CDR3 nucleotides are TGTGCCAGTAGTACGGGACAGGGTGGGAATCAGCCCCAGCATTTT.

V is TRBV7-9 and J is TRBJ2-7, with 9 bases identical to TRBD2. Germline values: CDR1 SEHNR, CDR2 FQNEAQ (reference sequence). This CDR3 contains 16 residues. Germline trimming cut 5 bases from V and 4 bases from J; bases unmatched to any gene: 12. CDR3 bases: TGTGCCAGCAGCCCAAAAAGCGGGGGGATCGCTTACGAGCAGTACTTC. It encodes CASSPKSGGIAYEQYF.

This clone has a single count. This chain links TRBV7-9 with TRBJ1-5; the D gene is possibly TRBD1 (6 bases). The CDR3 has 16 amino acids. The germline CDR1 and CDR2 sequences are SEHNR and FQNEAQ (reference sequence). With 2 bases removed from V and 0 bases from J, the gap between germline ends came to 11 bases. The DNA for the CDR3 is TGTGCCAGCAGCTTACACCGGACAGATAGCAATCAGCCCCAGCATTTT. As protein: CASSLHRTDSNQPQHF.